This T cell receptor beta chain is from a study of blood T cells in healthy people across ages. As regards this clonotype: Its antigen is not identified.

Per sample, extraction of total RNA gave at least 5.5 micrograms in every case. The authors ran a second PCR of about 6 to 11 cycles using a sample-barcoded 5' primer and a J-beta primer mix. MiXCR, run by TCRdb on the 5' RACE reads, gives a single entry per CDR3 protein. Counted here are approximately 1.5 million distinct CDR3 sequences, 35% to 45% occurring once; the ten biggest clones make up around 4%. The study's findings and limits: It was held that the diversity estimates obtained from one million T cells were underestimates. Versus aged donors, long-lived donors had higher diversity and more naive CD4+ cells.

Specimen: blood. This TCR was sampled from a woman under 30 in good health.

The CDR3 DNA reads as TGCAGGGTCGGGGCAGGACATCAGCCCCAGCATTTT. Its protein is CRVGAGHQPQHF. The V gene is TRBV20-1, the J gene TRBJ1-5; TRBD1 might be the D (5 bases). Germline loops: CDR1 DFQATT, CDR2 SNEGSKA (reference sequence). The CDR3 extends over 12 amino acids.